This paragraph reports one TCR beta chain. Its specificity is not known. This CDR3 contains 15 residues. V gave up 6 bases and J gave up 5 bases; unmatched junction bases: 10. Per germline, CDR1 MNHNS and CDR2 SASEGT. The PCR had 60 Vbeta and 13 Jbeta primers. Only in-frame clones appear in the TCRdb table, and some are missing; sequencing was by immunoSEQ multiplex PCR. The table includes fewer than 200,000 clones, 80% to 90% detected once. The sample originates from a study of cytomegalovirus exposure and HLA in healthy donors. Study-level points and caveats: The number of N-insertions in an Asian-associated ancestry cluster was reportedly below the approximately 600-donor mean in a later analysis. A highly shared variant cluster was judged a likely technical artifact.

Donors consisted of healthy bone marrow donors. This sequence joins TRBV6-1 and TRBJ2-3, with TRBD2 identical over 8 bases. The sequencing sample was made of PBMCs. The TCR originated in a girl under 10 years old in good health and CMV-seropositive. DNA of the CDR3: TGTGCCAGCAGCGGACTAGCTACCTTCAGAGATACGCAGTATTTT. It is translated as CASSGLATFRDTQYF.